The source of this T cell receptor (beta chain) is a study of beta chain features in type 1 diabetes. A few counts support this clone. The isolated RNA, all of it, was reverse transcribed, so expressed TCRB transcripts were what got sequenced. The table came from immunoSEQ multiplex PCR; TCRdb's copy has only in-frame clones and leaves some out. This repertoire shows over 500,000 clones, roughly 15% found once; its top ten account for 0.093%. V lost 5 bases, J lost 5 bases, and 7 bases lay in between. The CDR3 length is 11 residues. The germline CDR1 and CDR2 sequences are KGHSH and LQKENI. The sequencing input was naive CD4+ T cells from blood. The sequence came from a man between 18 and 29 years old in good health. The chain has TRBV18 and TRBJ2-7; D is unclear. The CDR3 region has the DNA TGTGCCAGCTCAACTCGGGACGAGCAGTACTTC. Translation gives CASSTRDEQYF.